This is a list of T cell receptor beta chains from one sample in a study of Graves' ophthalmopathy and Graves' hyperthyroidism. MiXCR, applied by TCRdb to the multiplex PCR reads, yields one record per CDR3 protein. Of 1 million to 1.3 million distinct CDR3 sequences listed, 35% to 45% are singletons. The sequenced material came from peripheral blood or thyroid tissue (not recorded which). Receptor source: an adult man with Graves' hyperthyroidism. Each CDR3 is given with its conserved first and last residue. The D gene is left open where the match is weak. Clone size is stated in some rows and not others, as once, few, many or a class when expanded.

clone_size j_call v_call d_call cdr3_aa cdr3_nt
few TRBJ2-7 TRBV20-1 NA CSATNRVSYEQYF TGCAGTGCCACGAACAGGGTCAGCTACGAGCAGTACTTC
NA TRBJ2-7 TRBV7-9 NA CASSFRTADSYEQYF TGTGCCAGCAGCTTTAGGACAGCAGATTCCTACGAGCAGTACTTC
NA TRBJ1-1 TRBV10-3 TRBD1 CASRGQGFWSTEAFF TGTGCCAGCAGGGGACAGGGATTCTGGAGCACTGAAGCTTTCTTT
few TRBJ1-6 TRBV12-3/TRBV12-4 NA CASSSLNFYNSPLHF TGTGCCAGCAGTTCTCTAAACTTCTATAATTCACCCCTCCACTTT
many TRBJ1-2 TRBV7-2 NA CASSLWQGPNYGYTF TGTGCCAGCAGCTTATGGCAGGGGCCGAACTATGGCTACACCTTC
NA TRBJ2-7 TRBV29-1 TRBD1 CSAGTGGYEQYF TGCAGCGCCGGGACAGGGGGATACGAGCAGTACTTC
many TRBJ1-6 TRBV5-8 NA CASSYSRGWGSPLHF TGTGCCAGCAGCTACTCCAGGGGCTGGGGTTCACCCCTCCACTTT
few TRBJ1-1 TRBV6-5 TRBD1 CASSLQGVEAFF TGTGCCAGCAGTCTACAGGGGGTGGAGGCTTTCTTT
once TRBJ2-2 TRBV10-3 TRBD2 CAISDPSGEHRELFF TGTGCCATCAGTGACCCTAGCGGGGAGCACCGGGAGCTGTTTTTT
many TRBJ2-7 TRBV7-2 NA CASRPETGSSYEQYF TGTGCCAGCAGGCCAGAGACGGGTAGCTCCTACGAGCAGTACTTC
NA TRBJ1-5 TRBV27 NA CASSSITHQPQHF TGTGCCAGCAGTTCAATAACCCATCAGCCCCAGCATTTT
few TRBJ1-5 TRBV7-9 NA CASSSQQLTTGHQHF TGTGCCAGCAGCTCGCAGCAACTAACGACAGGTCACCAGCATTTT
many TRBJ1-2 TRBV20-1 TRBD1 CSARHRGNYGYTF TGCAGTGCTCGTCACAGGGGAAACTATGGCTACACCTTC
many TRBJ2-7 TRBV29-1 TRBD1 CSVADREQPYEQYF TGCAGCGTGGCGGACAGGGAGCAACCCTACGAGCAGTACTTC
few TRBJ2-6 TRBV7-2 TRBD2 CASSPRGGKGANVLTF TGTGCCAGCAGTCCCCGGGGGGGCAAGGGGGCCAACGTCCTGACTTTC
NA TRBJ1-1 TRBV12-3/TRBV12-4 NA CASSFRDGLAEAFF TGTGCCAGCAGTTTTCGGGACGGTCTCGCTGAAGCTTTCTTT
NA TRBJ1-1 TRBV29-1 NA CSVLEGGTEAFF TGCAGCGTCCTGGAAGGGGGCACTGAAGCTTTCTTT
many TRBJ2-7 TRBV20-1 TRBD1 CSANRGSEQYF TGCAGTGCTAACAGGGGCTCGGAGCAGTACTTC
many TRBJ1-4 TRBV29-1 TRBD1 CSVPGDSRHEKLFF TGCAGCGTGCCTGGGGACAGCCGACATGAAAAACTGTTTTTT
NA TRBJ1-2 TRBV29-1 NA CSVGQLNYGYTF TGCAGCGTGGGACAACTAAACTATGGCTACACCTTC
NA TRBJ1-1 TRBV4-1 NA CASSRSGDTEAFF TGCGCCAGCAGCCGATCGGGGGACACTGAAGCTTTCTTT
NA TRBJ2-5 TRBV7-6 TRBD1 CASSSTGTGTQYF TGTGCCAGCAGCTCGACCGGGACAGGGACCCAGTACTTC
NA TRBJ1-1 TRBV6-5 NA CASSGSGKPYTEAFF TGTGCCAGCAGTGGGTCAGGGAAACCCTACACTGAAGCTTTCTTT
NA TRBJ2-1 TRBV19 TRBD2 CASSTIGTSGYNEQFF TGTGCCAGTAGTACTATAGGGACTAGCGGGTACAATGAGCAGTTCTTC
many TRBJ2-7 TRBV7-8 TRBD1 CASSLRQGWGYEQYF TGTGCCAGCAGCTTAAGACAGGGGTGGGGGTACGAGCAGTACTTC
many TRBJ2-7 TRBV7-9 NA CASSLDPVPHF TGTGCCAGCAGCTTAGATCCCGTTCCGCACTTC
few TRBJ2-7 TRBV7-2 TRBD1 CASSSLGQGVSYEQYF TGTGCCAGCAGCTCCCTAGGACAGGGGGTATCCTACGAGCAGTACTTC
NA TRBJ2-2 TRBV12-3/TRBV12-4 NA CASSLSYGSATGELFF TGTGCCAGCAGTTTATCGTACGGCTCGGCCACCGGGGAGCTGTTTTTT
many TRBJ2-5 TRBV5-1 NA CASSLATGETQYF TGCGCCAGCAGCTTGGCCACCGGGGAGACCCAGTACTTC
NA TRBJ2-7 TRBV10-3 TRBD1 CAIRPDTGTGTYGQYF TGTGCCATCAGGCCGGATACCGGGACAGGCACCTACGGGCAGTACTTC
many TRBJ1-5 TRBV10-3 TRBD1 CATRQGGQPQHF TGTGCCACCCGACAGGGGGGCCAGCCCCAGCATTTT
NA TRBJ2-5 TRBV6-6 TRBD2 CASSYGAGAPETQYF TGTGCCAGCAGTTACGGAGCGGGAGCCCCAGAGACCCAGTACTTC
few TRBJ1-6 TRBV13 NA CASSPRGASYNSPLHF TGTGCCAGCAGCCCACGAGGAGCCTCCTATAATTCACCCCTCCACTTT
few TRBJ2-2 TRBV6-2/TRBV6-3 NA CASSYAGTGELFF TGTGCCAGCAGTTACGCAGGGACCGGGGAGCTGTTTTTT
many TRBJ2-5 TRBV5-1 NA CASSLTLGKTQYF TGCGCCAGCAGCCTCACCCTGGGAAAGACCCAGTACTTC
once TRBJ1-1 TRBV4-3 NA CASSQGAGVKAFF TGCGCCAGCAGCCAAGGGGCCGGGGTGAAGGCTTTCTTT
many TRBJ2-5 TRBV20-1 NA CSARSGRVLETQYF TGCAGTGCGAGAAGCGGACGGGTTCTGGAGACCCAGTACTTC
NA TRBJ2-2 TRBV13 TRBD2 CASGFTSENTGELFF TGTGCCAGCGGTTTTACTAGCGAGAACACCGGGGAGCTGTTTTTT
many TRBJ1-1 TRBV7-9 NA CASSSAGLSTWAPEAFF TGTGCCAGCAGCTCTGCGGGCTTGAGTACGTGGGCCCCGGAAGCTTTCTTT
NA TRBJ2-7 TRBV20-1 NA CSAREGASSYEQYF TGCAGTGCTAGAGAAGGGGCGAGCTCCTACGAGCAGTACTTC
many TRBJ2-7 TRBV7-2 TRBD2 CASRVGPAGAYEQYF TGTGCCAGCCGCGTTGGTCCAGCGGGGGCTTACGAGCAGTACTTC
many TRBJ2-7 TRBV20-1 TRBD2 CSARVVAGTYEQYF TGCAGTGCTAGAGTAGTAGCGGGAACCTACGAGCAGTACTTC
NA TRBJ1-2 TRBV2 NA CASRTTGHTF TGTGCCAGCCGGACAACGGGCCACACCTTC
NA TRBJ2-5 TRBV29-1 NA CSVTDGGAQETQYF TGCAGCGTCACAGACGGGGGAGCGCAAGAGACCCAGTACTTC
many TRBJ2-7 TRBV7-9 NA CASSLRDSYEQYF TGTGCCAGCAGCTTGAGGGACTCATACGAGCAGTACTTC
many TRBJ2-7 TRBV29-1 TRBD1 CSVDPGQTTREQYF TGCAGCGTTGACCCGGGACAGACGACCAGGGAGCAGTACTTC
few TRBJ1-1 TRBV29-1 NA CSLVAGRNTEAFF TGCAGCTTGGTGGCAGGGCGGAACACTGAAGCTTTCTTT
NA TRBJ2-6 TRBV7-3 NA CASSLLPGFGANVLTF TGTGCCAGCAGCTTACTGCCGGGTTTCGGGGCCAACGTCCTGACTTTC
few TRBJ1-2 TRBV25-1 TRBD1 CASTMDRVRYTF TGTGCCAGCACTATGGACAGGGTGCGCTACACCTTC
NA TRBJ2-7 TRBV10-3 TRBD1 CAIRQGAEDEQYF TGTGCCATCCGGCAGGGGGCAGAGGACGAGCAGTACTTC
NA TRBJ1-2 TRBV9 NA CASSVGAGAQAVGYTF TGTGCCAGCAGCGTAGGCGCAGGGGCACAAGCGGTAGGCTACACCTTC
many TRBJ2-7 TRBV12-3/TRBV12-4 NA CASSLGQGIGEQYF TGTGCCAGCAGTTTAGGGCAGGGGATCGGGGAGCAGTACTTC
NA TRBJ1-6 TRBV25-1 NA CASSWTGQGAYNSPLHF TGTGCCAGCAGTTGGACGGGGCAGGGTGCCTATAATTCACCCCTCCACTTT
once TRBJ2-7 TRBV25-1 TRBD2 CASSEFPGLAGRYEQYF TGTGCCAGCAGTGAATTCCCGGGACTAGCGGGCCGGTACGAGCAGTACTTC
NA TRBJ2-7 TRBV29-1 NA CSVEYGGLTYEQYF TGCAGCGTTGAATATGGGGGCCTTACCTACGAGCAGTACTTC
few TRBJ1-4 TRBV15 NA CATSRGGSEKLFF TGTGCCACCAGCAGAGGTGGTAGTGAAAAACTGTTTTTT
once TRBJ2-5 TRBV9 TRBD1 CASSVAPGQGEIRYF TGTGCCAGCAGCGTCGCACCGGGACAGGGGGAGATCCGGTACTTC
NA TRBJ1-1 TRBV5-1 NA CASSLGAGPGMNTEAFF TGCGCCAGCAGCTTGGGCGCGGGGCCGGGGATGAACACTGAAGCTTTCTTT
many TRBJ1-2 TRBV12-3/TRBV12-4 NA CASTLGAGGYTF TGTGCCAGCACCTTGGGGGCTGGGGGCTACACCTTC
many TRBJ2-2 TRBV24-1 NA CATSDLTGNTGELFF TGTGCCACCAGTGACCTTACAGGGAACACCGGGGAGCTGTTTTTT